A selection of T cell receptor beta chains follows, all from one sample in a study of T cell responses to AZD1222 COVID-19 vaccine. Measured with immunoSEQ multiplex PCR; TCRdb has only the in-frame clones, and not every one. The sample has some 150,000 clones, over 70% seen once; the top ten hold roughly 10%. The source material was peripheral blood, sampled 28 days after the second AZD1222 dose. The receptors originated from an adult who received the AZD1222 COVID-19 vaccine. CDR3s include the opening cysteine and the closing phenylalanine or tryptophan. The D gene is left open where the match is weak. Clone size, where shown, is once, few, many, or a class for clones that have expanded.

cdr3_aa	cdr3_nt	v_call	j_call	clone_size	d_call
CSVAGEAGNTIYF	TGCAGCGTTGCAGGGGAAGCTGGAAACACCATATATTTT	TRBV29-1	TRBJ1-3	.	.
CAWSLKGPMNTEAFF	TGTGCCTGGAGTCTAAAGGGACCAATGAACACTGAAGCTTTCTTT	TRBV30	TRBJ1-1	few	.
CASSRPGHRYEQYF	TGTGCCAGCAGCCGTCCCGGACATCGGTACGAGCAGTACTTC	TRBV3-1/TRBV3-2	TRBJ2-7	.	.
CASSPTSGNTEAFF	TGTGCCAGCAGCCCGACATCAGGGAACACTGAAGCTTTCTTT	TRBV3-1/TRBV3-2	TRBJ1-1	.	.
CAVYESPDNEQFF	TGTGCCGTTTATGAGAGTCCGGACAATGAGCAGTTCTTC	TRBV10-3	TRBJ2-1	once	.
CASSIGTTQFF	TGCGCCAGCAGCATCGGGACTACACAGTTCTTC	TRBV5-1	TRBJ2-1	.	TRBD2
CASSLYSGSPLMRQYF	TGTGCCAGCAGTTTATATAGCGGGAGCCCCCTTATGAGGCAGTATTTT	TRBV28	TRBJ2-3	once	TRBD2
CASSPTGQGRTGELFF	TGTGCCAGCAGCCCTACGGGACAGGGGCGGACCGGGGAGCTGTTTTTT	TRBV28	TRBJ2-2	.	TRBD1
CASSESGGVSPLHF	TGTGCCAGCAGTGAATCGGGTGGGGTTTCACCCCTCCACTTT	TRBV6-1	TRBJ1-6	.	.
CASSYGSPSENYGYTF	TGTGCCAGCAGTTACGGTTCTCCTAGTGAGAACTATGGCTACACCTTC	TRBV6-5	TRBJ1-2	once	.
CASSLVGTGSSYEQYF	TGTGCCAGCAGCTTGGTTGGTACAGGTTCCTCCTACGAGCAGTACTTC	TRBV5-6	TRBJ2-7	.	.
CATSRAGETQYF	TGTGCCACCAGCAGAGCCGGTGAGACCCAGTACTTC	TRBV15	TRBJ2-5	.	.
CASSPGDRGVTGELFF	TGTGCCAGCAGCCCTGGGGATCGGGGGGTGACCGGGGAGCTGTTTTTT	TRBV9	TRBJ2-2	.	TRBD2
CASSHSTYGYTF	TGTGCCAGCAGCCACTCCACCTATGGCTACACCTTC	TRBV11-2	TRBJ1-2	.	.
CASSQDDRGSYEQYF	TGCGCCAGCAGCCAAGACGACAGGGGGAGCTACGAGCAGTACTTC	TRBV4-3	TRBJ2-7	.	TRBD1
CASRGTGSGYTF	TGTGCCAGCAGAGGGACAGGGAGTGGCTACACCTTC	TRBV6-5	TRBJ1-2	.	TRBD1
CASSVEPTTEAFF	TGTGCCAGCAGCGTAGAACCGACCACTGAAGCTTTCTTT	TRBV9	TRBJ1-1	.	.
CASSPPFRGPQETQYF	TGTGCCAGCTCACCACCGTTCCGGGGTCCACAAGAGACCCAGTACTTC	TRBV18	TRBJ2-5	few	.
CASSARLAGSQETQYF	TGTGCCAGCAGTGCCCGACTAGCGGGGAGCCAAGAGACCCAGTACTTC	TRBV6-1	TRBJ2-5	.	TRBD2
CAISEPGTTGTGELFF	TGTGCCATCAGTGAACCCGGGACTACGGGGACCGGGGAGCTGTTTTTT	TRBV10-3	TRBJ2-2	.	TRBD2
CAISESTFNRGNTEAFF	TGTGCCATCAGTGAGTCGACTTTTAACAGGGGGAACACTGAAGCTTTCTTT	TRBV10-3	TRBJ1-1	few	TRBD1
CASRPRGYTEAFF	TGTGCCAGCAGGCCCAGGGGGTACACTGAAGCTTTCTTT	TRBV12-3/TRBV12-4	TRBJ1-1	.	TRBD1
CASSLLSRPWEQYF	TGTGCCAGCAGCCTTCTAAGCCGCCCCTGGGAGCAGTACTTC	TRBV27	TRBJ2-7	.	.
CASSEVGAPGELFF	TGTGCCAGCAGTGAAGTGGGGGCTCCCGGGGAGCTGTTTTTT	TRBV6-1	TRBJ2-2	.	.